The next 32 T cell receptor beta chains were all read from a single sample in a study of T cell responses to AZD1222 COVID-19 vaccine (dated by TCRdb to about 2021). The time point label on this specimen signifies: about 28 days (+/-7) after the second vaccine dose. Libraries were prepared through the immunoSEQ multiplex PCR assay. TCRdb limited this immuneACCESS table to in-frame rearrangements with V and J called. A share of clones is missing; checked studies link under half to unresolved V genes, and the rest is unexplained. For this sample the table gives roughly 80,000 clones, of which 90% were detected only once. 2.5% to 4% of the sample is held by the ten biggest clonotypes. The sequences come from peripheral blood, collected 28 days after the second AZD1222 dose. Source of these receptors: an adult who received the AZD1222 COVID-19 vaccine.

The genes are TRBV30 and TRBJ1-5; D unclear. The CDR3 has 15 amino acids. V was clipped by 1 base and J by 5 bases, with 15 bases between them. Germline CDR1 is GTSNPN and CDR2 is SVGIG (reference sequence). The CDR3 reads CAWSARLESDQPQHF. The CDR3 nucleotides are TGTGCCTGGAGTGCTCGGTTAGAAAGTGATCAGCCCCAGCATTTT.

The chain couples TRBV30 to TRBJ1-4; D perhaps matches TRBD1 (5 bases). Between the trimmed V and J ends, which lost 3 bases and 8 bases, there was a span of 19 bases. This CDR3 has 15 amino acids. Germline V CDR1 and CDR2: GTSNPN, SVGIG (reference sequence). CDR3 bases: TGTGCCTGGAGCGGGGGGGATTTGATCGCCGAAAAACTGTTTTTT. It specifies CAWSGGDLIAEKLFF.

The rearrangement links TRBV5-4 to TRBJ2-2; D unresolved. The V end lost 5 bases, the J end lost 6 bases, and 14 bases lay between the germline ends. Germline V lookup: CDR1 SGHNT, CDR2 YYREEE (reference sequence). The CDR3 has 14 amino acids. This CDR3 reads CASSSEWGPGELFF. In DNA form, the CDR3 reads TGTGCCAGCAGTTCGGAGTGGGGTCCCGGGGAGCTGTTTTTT.

The sample holds one count of this clone. The genes are TRBV5-4 and TRBJ1-4; D not certain. The CDR3 is 13 residues long. V shed 0 bases and J shed 7 bases, with 7 bases lying between them. Per the germline V gene, CDR1 is SGHNT and CDR2 is YYREEE (reference sequence). This CDR3 is CASSLAGGEKLFF. CDR3 sequence (DNA): TGTGCCAGCAGCTTGGCGGGTGGTGAAAAACTGTTTTTT.

The chain joins TRBV12-3 or TRBV12-4 to TRBJ1-2, with no clear D. Trimming took 1 base from V and 8 from J, leaving 5 bases between them. There are 11 residues in the CDR3. The chain's CDR3 is CASSLGEGYTF. The CDR3 DNA reads TGTGCCAGCAGTTTAGGGGAAGGCTACACCTTC.

CDR3 residues: CASSLRLAGGATDTQYF. CDR3 DNA: TGTGCCAGCAGCCTACGCCTAGCGGGAGGAGCCACAGATACGCAGTATTTT. This sequence joins TRBV13 and TRBJ2-3; 11 bases map to TRBD2. Germline CDR1 is PRHDT and CDR2 is FYEKMQ (reference sequence). V lost 5 bases, J lost 2 bases, and 9 bases stayed unmatched. This CDR3 spans 17 amino acids.

V gene TRBV11-3 combines with J gene TRBJ2-3; D possibly corresponds to TRBD2 (6 bases). Trimming left V 5 bases short and J 4 bases short, with 19 bases between. There are 16 residues in the CDR3. CDR1 is SGHNT, CDR2 YENEEA, per germline. CDR3 sequence: CASSPFSSGGPDTQYF. DNA for the CDR3: TGTGCCAGCAGCCCCTTCTCAAGCGGAGGGCCAGATACGCAGTATTTT.

This chain connects TRBV28 to TRBJ2-7; TRBD2 might be the D (5 bases). The CDR3 totals 15 residues. V was clipped by 7 bases and J by 4 bases, with 20 bases between them. Germline loops: CDR1 MDHEN, CDR2 SYDVKM. The CDR3 DNA sequence: TGTGCCAGCACAACAGTCGACGGGGTCGTGTACGAGCAGTACTTC. Protein product: CASTTVDGVVYEQYF.

This chain uses TRBV12-3 or TRBV12-4 with TRBJ1-4; a possible D gene is TRBD1 (5 bases). V dropped 4 bases and J dropped 6 bases, with 9 bases sitting between them. The CDR3 spans 13 residues. CDR3 residues: CASSYDRDEKLFF. In DNA, the CDR3 is TGTGCCAGCAGTTACGACAGAGATGAAAAACTGTTTTTT.

DNA for the CDR3: TGTGCCACAGCGTGGCTACAGATGGAGACTGAAGCTTTCTTT. As protein: CATAWLQMETEAFF. This chain uses TRBV6-5 with TRBJ1-1; no clear D gene. CDR3 length: 14 residues. V shed 10 bases and J shed 5 bases, with 20 bases lying between them. Germline CDR1 and CDR2: MNHEY and SVGAGI.

The J gene is TRBJ2-7, the V gene TRBV27; no clear D gene. This CDR3 is built from 12 residues. The germline gives CDR1 MNHEY, CDR2 SMNVEV (reference sequence). V was trimmed by 8 bases and J by 7 bases, leaving 15 bases between them. CDR3 coding DNA: TGTGCCAGCCGCTCCGTCTTGAATGAGCAGTACTTC. This gives the protein CASRSVLNEQYF.

The chain is built from TRBV24-1 and TRBJ1-3; a weak D match, TRBD1 (6 bases). This CDR3 has 17 residues. V lost 2 bases, J lost 2 bases, and 15 bases lay in between. Germline CDR1 KGHDR, CDR2 SFDVKD. CDR3 coding DNA: TGTGCCACCAGTGATTCTTATAAGGGGGTTGCTGGAAACACCATATATTTT. Protein product: CATSDSYKGVAGNTIYF.

This chain connects TRBV6-2 or TRBV6-3 to TRBJ1-1, with D perhaps TRBD1 (5 bases). CDR3 size: 13 residues. V was trimmed by 2 bases and J by 3 bases, leaving 7 bases between them. The germline CDR1 and CDR2 sequences are MNHEY and SVGEGT. Written as DNA, the CDR3 is TGTGCCAGCAGTTACCGAGGGGACACTGAAGCTTTCTTT. This sequence encodes CASSYRGDTEAFF.

This chain joins TRBV18 and TRBJ1-1; D not resolved. The CDR3 is 12 amino acids. V was pared by 2 bases and J by 11 bases, with 12 bases between. Germline CDR1 KGHSH, CDR2 LQKENI. The CDR3: CASSPFSAWAFF. The CDR3, as DNA: TGTGCCAGCTCACCATTTTCCGCCTGGGCTTTCTTT.

The gene calls are TRBV6-5 and TRBJ2-1; TRBD2 agrees at 7 bases. This CDR3 comprises 15 residues. V lost 6 bases to trimming and J lost 4 bases; unmatched junction nucleotides: 9. The germline V gene has CDR1 MNHEY and CDR2 SVGAGI. CDR3 DNA sequence: TGTGCCAGCAGACCCGGGACTACCACTTACAATGAGCAGTTCTTC. Protein: CASRPGTTTYNEQFF.

This sequence joins TRBV5-1 and TRBJ2-4, with D perhaps matching TRBD1 (7 bases). V was shortened by 3 bases and J by 7 bases, with 20 bases between the two germline ends. Germline values: CDR1 SGHRS, CDR2 YFSETQ. The CDR3 is made up of 16 amino acids. Written as DNA, the CDR3 is TGCGCCAGCAGCTCCCACCTAACCGCAGGGGGGAACATTCAGTACTTC. It encodes CASSSHLTAGGNIQYF.

The chain recombines TRBV5-4 with TRBJ1-5; 7 bases line up with TRBD1. CDR3 length equals 15 residues. With V trimmed by 0 bases and J by 3 bases, 3 bases remained unmatched. CDR1 is SGHNT and CDR2 is YYREEE in the germline V gene (reference sequence). CDR3 DNA: TGTGCCAGCAGCTTGGAACAGGGGCTCAATCAGCCCCAGCATTTT. Amino acid sequence: CASSLEQGLNQPQHF.

This chain connects TRBV28 to TRBJ2-7; D is unresolved. CDR1 and CDR2 from the germline V gene are MDHEN and SYDVKM. V was cut by 6 bases and J by 2 bases, with 8 bases left in between. The CDR3 runs 12 residues. Written as DNA, the CDR3 is TGTGCCAGCAGCTCAGTAACCTACGAGCAGTACTTC. This translates into CASSSVTYEQYF.

V is TRBV6-5 and J is TRBJ1-2; 8 bases agree with TRBD1. This CDR3 spans 14 amino acids. Trimming removed 5 bases from V and 4 bases from J; junction bases left unmatched: 6. Germline CDR1 and CDR2: MNHEY and SVGAGI. CDR3 sequence (DNA): TGTGCCAGCAGTAGGCCCGGGACAGGCTATGGCTACACCTTC. This sequence encodes CASSRPGTGYGYTF.

The DNA of the CDR3 is TGTGCCAGCAGTCCTGGACAGGGTCATGGTGAAAAACTGTTTTTT. The encoded protein is CASSPGQGHGEKLFF. The rearrangement links TRBV27 to TRBJ1-4, with 8 bases identical to TRBD1. The CDR3 has 15 amino acids. Germline values: CDR1 MNHEY, CDR2 SMNVEV (reference sequence). J was trimmed by 7 bases and V by 5 bases; bases with no gene match: 9.

CDR3 in DNA: TGTGCCAGCAGCCAAGTGTCCGGGACAGGGCAATACGAGCAGTACTTC. Protein: CASSQVSGTGQYEQYF. V and J are TRBV4-2 and TRBJ2-7, with 9 bases fitting TRBD1. Germline loops: CDR1 LGHNA, CDR2 YNFKEQ. There are 16 residues in the CDR3. V was clipped by 1 base and J by 4 bases; unmatched bases: 8.

V gene TRBV6-5 combines with J gene TRBJ1-1, with a weak D call TRBD1 (6 bases). The germline gives CDR1 MNHEY, CDR2 SVGAGI. Trimming shortened V by 2 bases and J by 1 base, and 8 bases separated the two germline ends. The CDR3 is 14 amino acids. The DNA for the CDR3 is TGTGCCAGCAGTTACCGGGGACAGAACACTGAAGCTTTCTTT. Encoded protein: CASSYRGQNTEAFF.

This clone was observed a handful of times. The chain carries TRBV5-1 and TRBJ1-2; 8 positions agree with TRBD1. The trim removed 4 bases at V and 4 bases at J, leaving 15 bases unmatched. Germline-derived CDR1 and CDR2 are SGHRS and YFSETQ. This CDR3 contains 17 residues. CDR3 sequence: CASSRTGTSAILYGYTF. The CDR3 DNA is TGCGCCAGCAGCCGGACAGGGACCTCAGCCATCCTCTATGGCTACACCTTC.

The chain carries TRBV11-3 and TRBJ1-1; no definite D call. CDR1 is SGHNT, CDR2 YENEEA, per germline. The CDR3 is 14 amino acids. V shed 4 bases and J shed 1 base, with 10 bases lying between them. CDR3 protein: CASSYSRQNTEAFF. In DNA form, the CDR3 reads TGTGCCAGCAGCTACAGTCGACAGAACACTGAAGCTTTCTTT.

This rearrangement joins TRBV7-2 to TRBJ1-1; unclear D gene. V lost 1 base, J lost 4 bases, and 7 bases lay in between. Germline V gene sequence: CDR1 SGHTA, CDR2 FQGNSA. CDR3 length: 13 residues. The DNA of the CDR3 is TGTGCCAGCAGCTTAGACATTTTCACTGAAGCTTTCTTT. It yields the protein CASSLDIFTEAFF. Based on the CDR3 plus reference TRBV7-2 and TRBJ1-1, the full variable domain is GAGVSQSPSNKVTEKGKDVELRCDPISGHTALYWYRQSLGQGLEFLIYFQGNSAPDKSGLPSDRFSAERTGGSVSTLTIQRTQQEDSAVYLCASSLDIFTEAFFGQGTRLTVV.

The chain uses TRBV20-1 and TRBJ1-1; TRBD1 might be the D (6 bases). V was pared by 3 bases and J by 6 bases, with 14 bases between. The CDR3 is 13 amino acids. Germline V lookup: CDR1 DFQATT, CDR2 SNEGSKA (reference sequence). CDR3 loop: CSASTQGMAEAFF. DNA for the CDR3: TGCAGTGCTAGTACCCAGGGGATGGCTGAAGCTTTCTTT.

This clone was detected only once. The chain is built from TRBV4-2 and TRBJ2-7, with 9 bases lining up with TRBD2. This CDR3 is built from 19 residues. Unmatched junction bases numbered 15, after V lost 0 bases and J lost 3 bases. CDR1 and CDR2 from the germline V gene are LGHNA and YNFKEQ. CDR3 coding DNA: TGTGCCAGCAGCCAAGATAGGAAGGGGCCTAGCGGGAAGAACTACGAGCAGTACTTC. As protein: CASSQDRKGPSGKNYEQYF.

This rearrangement joins TRBV23-1 to TRBJ2-1; D unresolved. TRBV23-1 is reported as an ORF; its role is uncertain. Trimming removed 6 bases at V and 6 bases at J, with 6 bases between. The CDR3 loop spans 11 amino acids. The CDR3 loop is CASRALNEQFF. As DNA, the CDR3 is TGCGCCAGCAGGGCCCTCAATGAGCAGTTCTTC.

J is TRBJ1-1 and V is TRBV7-9, with 8 bases aligning to TRBD1. CDR1 SEHNR and CDR2 FQNEAQ come from the germline V gene (reference sequence). The CDR3 has 13 amino acids. With 6 bases clipped from V and 10 bases from J, the junction kept 10 bases outside the gene matches. The CDR3 spells CASRPMTGEVAFF. The CDR3 DNA reads TGTGCCAGCAGACCCATGACAGGGGAGGTAGCTTTCTTT.

This clone was observed a single time. For the CDR3, the DNA is TGTGCCAGCAGCATAAGCGGACAGGATGAAGCTTTCTTT. Translated: CASSISGQDEAFF. The V gene is TRBV12-3 or TRBV12-4, the J gene TRBJ1-1; 7 bases fit TRBD1. This CDR3 contains 13 residues. The junction had 8 bases not matched to a gene; V was cut back by 6 bases and J by 7 bases.

The V call is TRBV24-1, the J call TRBJ1-1, with 7 bases matching TRBD1. Unmatched junction bases numbered 4, after V lost 3 bases and J lost 7 bases. The CDR3 has 13 residues. In germline, CDR1 is KGHDR, CDR2 SFDVKD. CDR3 region: CATSDGRDSEAFF. In DNA, the CDR3 is TGTGCCACCAGTGATGGCCGGGACAGTGAAGCTTTCTTT.

The genes are TRBV3-1 (or the pseudogene TRBV3-2) and TRBJ1-3; D gene unclear. Germline CDR1 and CDR2: LGHDT and YNNKEL (reference sequence). This CDR3 region has 15 residues. With 3 bases removed from V and 2 bases from J, the gap between germline ends came to 11 bases. CDR3 in amino acids: CASSHTAGAGNTIYF. DNA of the CDR3: TGTGCCAGCAGCCATACAGCGGGTGCTGGAAACACCATATATTTT.